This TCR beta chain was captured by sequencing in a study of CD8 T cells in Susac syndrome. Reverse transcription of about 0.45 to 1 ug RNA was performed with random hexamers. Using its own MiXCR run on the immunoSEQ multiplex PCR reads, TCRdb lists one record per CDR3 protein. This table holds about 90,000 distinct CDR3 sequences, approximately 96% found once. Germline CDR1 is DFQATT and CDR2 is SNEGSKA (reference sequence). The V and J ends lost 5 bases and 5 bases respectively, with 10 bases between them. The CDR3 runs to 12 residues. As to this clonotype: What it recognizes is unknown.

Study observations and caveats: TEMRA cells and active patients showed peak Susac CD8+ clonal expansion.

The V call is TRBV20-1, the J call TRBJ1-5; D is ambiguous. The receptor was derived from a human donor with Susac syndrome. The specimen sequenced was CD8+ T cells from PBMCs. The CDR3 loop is CSAEQIDQPQHF. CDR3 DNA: TGCAGTGCTGAACAAATCGATCAGCCCCAGCATTTT.